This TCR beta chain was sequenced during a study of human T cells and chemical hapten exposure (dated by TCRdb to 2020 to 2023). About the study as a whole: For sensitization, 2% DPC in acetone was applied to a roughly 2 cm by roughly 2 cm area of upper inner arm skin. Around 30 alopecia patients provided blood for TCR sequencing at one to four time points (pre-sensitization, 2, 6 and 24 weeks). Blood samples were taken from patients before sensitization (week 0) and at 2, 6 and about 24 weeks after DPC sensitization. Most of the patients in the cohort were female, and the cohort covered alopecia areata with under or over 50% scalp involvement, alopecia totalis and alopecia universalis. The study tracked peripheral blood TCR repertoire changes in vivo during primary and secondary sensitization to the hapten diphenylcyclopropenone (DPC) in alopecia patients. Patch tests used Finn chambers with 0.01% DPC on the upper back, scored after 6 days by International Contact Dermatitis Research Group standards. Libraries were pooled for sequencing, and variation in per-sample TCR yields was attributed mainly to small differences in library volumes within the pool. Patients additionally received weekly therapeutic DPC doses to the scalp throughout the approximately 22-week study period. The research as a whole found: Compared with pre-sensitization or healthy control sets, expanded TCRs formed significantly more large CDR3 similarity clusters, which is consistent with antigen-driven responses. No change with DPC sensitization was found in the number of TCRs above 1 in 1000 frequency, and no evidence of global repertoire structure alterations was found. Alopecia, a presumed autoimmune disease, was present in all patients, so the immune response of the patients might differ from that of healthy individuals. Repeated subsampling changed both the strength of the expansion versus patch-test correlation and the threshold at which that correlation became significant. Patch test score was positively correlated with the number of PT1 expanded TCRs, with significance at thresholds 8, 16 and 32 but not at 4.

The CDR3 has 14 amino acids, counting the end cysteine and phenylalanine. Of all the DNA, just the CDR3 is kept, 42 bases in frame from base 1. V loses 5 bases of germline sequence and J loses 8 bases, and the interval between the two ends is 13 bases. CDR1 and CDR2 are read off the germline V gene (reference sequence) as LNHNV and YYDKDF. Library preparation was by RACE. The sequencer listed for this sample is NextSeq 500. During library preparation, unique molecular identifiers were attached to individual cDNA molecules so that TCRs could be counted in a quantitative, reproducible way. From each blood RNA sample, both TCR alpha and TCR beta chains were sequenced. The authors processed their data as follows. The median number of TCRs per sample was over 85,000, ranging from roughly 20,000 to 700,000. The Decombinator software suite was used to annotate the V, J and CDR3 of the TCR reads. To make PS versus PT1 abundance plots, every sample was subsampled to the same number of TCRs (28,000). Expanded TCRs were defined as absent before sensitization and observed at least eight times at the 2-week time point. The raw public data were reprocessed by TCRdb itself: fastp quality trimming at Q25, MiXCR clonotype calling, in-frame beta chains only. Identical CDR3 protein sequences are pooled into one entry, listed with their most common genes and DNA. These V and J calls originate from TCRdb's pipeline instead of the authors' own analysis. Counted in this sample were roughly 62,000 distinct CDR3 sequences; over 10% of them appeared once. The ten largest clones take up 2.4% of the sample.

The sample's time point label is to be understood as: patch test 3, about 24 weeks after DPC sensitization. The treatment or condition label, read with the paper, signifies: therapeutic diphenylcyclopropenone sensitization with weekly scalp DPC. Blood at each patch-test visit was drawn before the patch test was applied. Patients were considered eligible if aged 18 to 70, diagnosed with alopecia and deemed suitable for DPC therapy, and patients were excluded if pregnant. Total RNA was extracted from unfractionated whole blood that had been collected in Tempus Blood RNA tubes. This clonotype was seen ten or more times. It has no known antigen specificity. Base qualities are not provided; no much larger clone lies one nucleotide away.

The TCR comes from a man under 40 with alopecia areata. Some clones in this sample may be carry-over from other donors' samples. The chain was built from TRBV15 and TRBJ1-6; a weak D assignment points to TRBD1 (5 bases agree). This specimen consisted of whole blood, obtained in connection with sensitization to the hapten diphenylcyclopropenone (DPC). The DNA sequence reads TGTGCCACCAGCCTCCTGGGGGGGGATTCACCCCTCCACTTT. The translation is CATSLLGGDSPLHF. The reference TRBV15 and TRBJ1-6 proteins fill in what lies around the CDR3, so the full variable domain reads DAMVIQNPRYQVTQFGKPVTLSCSQTLNHNVMYWYQQKSSQAPKLLFHYYDKDFNNEADTPDNFQSRRPNTSFCFLDIRSPGLGDTAMYLCATSLLGGDSPLHFGNGTRLTVT.